Listed below are T cell receptor beta chains from one sample, sequenced in a study of blood T cell repertoires in COVID-19. Repertoires were generated with immunoSEQ multiplex PCR, while TCRdb's copy carries only in-frame clones and drops some. The sample consists of 99,000 or so clones, 82% of them appearing once. The sample consisted of peripheral blood. The receptors derive from a man aged 60 to 75 with acute or convalescent COVID-19. Both conserved end residues are part of each CDR3. Fields, in order: D gene, clone size, V gene, J gene, CDR3 DNA, CDR3 protein. A D gene is named only where the DNA matches it firmly. Some rows have no size entry. The others give once, few or many, or a class for an expanded clone.

.,.,TRBV9,TRBJ2-5,TGTGCCAGCAGCGAGGGACATCTACAAGAGACCCAGTACTTC,CASSEGHLQETQYF
TRBD1,.,TRBV28,TRBJ1-1,TGTGCCAGCAGGAGCGGGACAGGGACTGAAGCTTTCTTT,CASRSGTGTEAFF
.,.,TRBV7-2,TRBJ2-3,TGTGCCAGCAGCTCTGTTAGCCGAGATACGCAGTATTTT,CASSSVSRDTQYF
TRBD2,.,TRBV28,TRBJ2-7,TGTGCCAGCAGTGGTAGCGGGAGGGCCTCCTACGAGCAGTACTTC,CASSGSGRASYEQYF
.,.,TRBV27,TRBJ2-3,TGTGCCAGCAGTTTAAGACAGGTGGGAGATACGCAGTATTTT,CASSLRQVGDTQYF
TRBD1,.,TRBV28,TRBJ2-7,TGTGCCAGCAAATCAGGGGGCTTCTACGAGCAGTACTTC,CASKSGGFYEQYF
.,.,TRBV19,TRBJ1-1,TGTGCCAGTAGTATTGGAGGGGGGGGTGGTGAAGCTTTCTTT,CASSIGGGGGEAFF
.,.,TRBV19,TRBJ1-1,TGTGCCAGTAGCGTCCTGGGGACACTAAACACTGAAGCTTTCTTT,CASSVLGTLNTEAFF
TRBD1,.,TRBV7-9,TRBJ2-7,TGTGCCAGCAGCCCCGTGACAGGGGTCTACGAGCAGTACTTC,CASSPVTGVYEQYF
TRBD1,.,TRBV7-9,TRBJ1-4,TGTGCCAGCAGCTTAGGGACAGGGGCTAATGAAAAACTGTTTTTT,CASSLGTGANEKLFF
.,.,TRBV3-1/TRBV3-2,TRBJ1-2,TGTGCCAGCAGCCAAGGGGCTGCAGGGAACTATGGCTACACCTTC,CASSQGAAGNYGYTF
.,.,TRBV30,TRBJ1-6,TGTGCCTGGAGTGTAGAGGGAAAAAGTTCACCCCTCCACTTT,CAWSVEGKSSPLHF
TRBD2,.,TRBV4-1,TRBJ2-5,TGCGCCAGCAGCCCTAGCGGGACCCAGCGGGAGACCCAGTACTTC,CASSPSGTQRETQYF
TRBD2,.,TRBV7-7,TRBJ2-5,TGTGCTAGCAGCCGGGGAGGGGCGGGCCCCCAAGAGACCCAGTACTTC,CASSRGGAGPQETQYF
.,.,TRBV2,TRBJ1-1,TGTGCCAGCGCATATAGGGGCCCAAACACTGAAGCTTTCTTT,CASAYRGPNTEAFF
.,.,TRBV30,TRBJ1-6,TGTGCCTGGGGAGGAACGGGGGGCGGCTTTCATTCACCCCTCCACTTT,CAWGGTGGGFHSPLHF
TRBD1,.,TRBV2,TRBJ2-3,TGTGCCAGCATCGAAGACTATAGGGACAGGGTCACAGATACGCAGTATTTT,CASIEDYRDRVTDTQYF
TRBD1,.,TRBV7-7,TRBJ2-2,TGTGCTAGCAGCTCAGGACAGGGTTCGTACACCGGGGAGCTGTTTTTT,CASSSGQGSYTGELFF
.,once,TRBV7-9,TRBJ2-7,TGTGCCAGCAGCATCCACCCGCAGGGTCTCGAGCAGTACTTC,CASSIHPQGLEQYF
.,.,TRBV20-1,TRBJ2-1,TGCAGTGCTGGTGATTTAAACTCCTACAATGAGCAGTTCTTC,CSAGDLNSYNEQFF
.,.,TRBV28,TRBJ1-3,TGTGCCAGCAGTTTGCTCCAGGAAAACACCATATATTTT,CASSLLQENTIYF
TRBD1,.,TRBV6-5,TRBJ1-5,TGTGCCAGCAGTTCCGGGACAGGTCCAAATCAGCCCCAGCATTTT,CASSSGTGPNQPQHF
TRBD2,once,TRBV18,TRBJ2-5,TGTGCCAGCTCCCCGGGACTAGCCGAAGAGACCCAGTACTTC,CASSPGLAEETQYF
TRBD2,.,TRBV19,TRBJ2-1,TGTGCCAGTAAGCCTAGCGGGAGTTACAATGAGCAGTTCTTC,CASKPSGSYNEQFF
.,.,TRBV2,TRBJ1-4,TGTGCCAGCAGTGGGACAGCCTCAACTAATGAAAAACTGTTTTTT,CASSGTASTNEKLFF
TRBD1,once,TRBV2,TRBJ1-6,TGTGCCAGCAGTCCCGGGACAGGGGGTGGGTCCTATAATTCACCCCTCCACTTT,CASSPGTGGGSYNSPLHF
TRBD1,.,TRBV29-1,TRBJ1-5,TGCAGCTTCGGACAGGGGGAAGGTCAGCCCCAGCATTTT,CSFGQGEGQPQHF
TRBD1,.,TRBV5-1,TRBJ1-1,TGCGCCAGCAGCACGCAACAGGGGAGGAACACTGAAGCTTTCTTT,CASSTQQGRNTEAFF
TRBD2,.,TRBV9,TRBJ2-1,TGTGCCAGCAGCGAAGCGGGGGTTGACAATGAGCAGTTCTTC,CASSEAGVDNEQFF
TRBD1,.,TRBV5-1,TRBJ2-6,TGCGCCAGCAGCTTGGGGACAGGTTCCTCTGGGGCCAACGTCCTGACTTTC,CASSLGTGSSGANVLTF
.,.,TRBV5-1,TRBJ1-2,TGCGCCAGCAGCTTGGATATTGCAGTTAACTATGGCTACACCTTC,CASSLDIAVNYGYTF
TRBD2,.,TRBV5-1,TRBJ2-2,TGCGCCAGCAGCTTGGGGGCTAGCGGGAGGGCGACCACCGGGGAGCTGTTTTTT,CASSLGASGRATTGELFF
TRBD2,few,TRBV19,TRBJ2-2,TGTGCCAGTAGTATTACAGCTAGCGGGGGCCATCCGGGGGAGCTGTTTTTT,CASSITASGGHPGELFF
.,.,TRBV27,TRBJ2-7,TGTGCCAGCAGCTGGCAAGGGGGTGGCGGAACCTACGAGCAGTACTTC,CASSWQGGGGTYEQYF
TRBD2,.,TRBV3-1/TRBV3-2,TRBJ2-5,TGTGCCAGCAGCCCCCAACTAGCGGGGCTCCAAGAGACCCAGTACTTC,CASSPQLAGLQETQYF
.,.,TRBV18,TRBJ2-1,TGTGCCAGCTCACCCGGGAGTTCCTACAATGAGCAGTTCTTC,CASSPGSSYNEQFF
TRBD2,.,TRBV19,TRBJ2-3,TGTGCCAGTAGTACCGGGGGGGCCGCAGATACGCAGTATTTT,CASSTGGAADTQYF
TRBD1,.,TRBV28,TRBJ2-7,TGTGCCAGCAGTCAGGGACAGGGGCTTATCTACGAGCAGTACTTC,CASSQGQGLIYEQYF
.,.,TRBV19,TRBJ1-4,TGTGCCAGTAGTATCAGGGGTGAAAAACTGTTTTTT,CASSIRGEKLFF
.,.,TRBV5-6,TRBJ1-3,TGTGCCAGCAGCCTATACTCCTCTGGAAACACCATATATTTT,CASSLYSSGNTIYF
.,.,TRBV11-2,TRBJ1-1,TGTGCCAGCAGCCCCCCGCGTGTCACTGAAGCTTTCTTT,CASSPPRVTEAFF
.,.,TRBV9,TRBJ1-4,TGTGCCAGCAGCGTAAGGGGGGGCTCAGCCTCTAATGAAAAACTGTTTTTT,CASSVRGGSASNEKLFF
.,.,TRBV5-1,TRBJ1-1,TGCGCCAGCAGCTTACAGGGCGGCACTGAAGCTTTCTTT,CASSLQGGTEAFF
.,.,TRBV12-3/TRBV12-4,TRBJ2-7,TGTGCCAGCAGTTTAACGACAGGGCAGTACTTC,CASSLTTGQYF
.,.,TRBV19,TRBJ1-1,TGTGCCAGTAACCCGGGAGGCAGGGCGAACACTGAAGCTTTCTTT,CASNPGGRANTEAFF
TRBD1,once,TRBV2,TRBJ1-5,TGTGCCAGCAGTGTCCAGGGGGGTCCATATAGCAATCAGCCCCAGCATTTT,CASSVQGGPYSNQPQHF
TRBD2,.,TRBV5-1,TRBJ2-5,TGCGCCAGCAGCTTGGGTCTAGCGGTAGAGACCCAGTACTTC,CASSLGLAVETQYF
TRBD2,.,TRBV6-2/TRBV6-3,TRBJ2-5,TGTGCCAGCAGTGACTTAGCGGGGGGGCAAGAGACCCAGTACTTC,CASSDLAGGQETQYF
TRBD1,once,TRBV2,TRBJ1-1,TGTGCCAGCAGTGATTGGTCAGGGGGAAAGGCTGAAGCTTTCTTT,CASSDWSGGKAEAFF
TRBD1,.,TRBV10-3,TRBJ1-5,TGTGCCATCAGTGCAGGGGGTATTAGCAATCAGCCCCAGCATTTT,CAISAGGISNQPQHF
TRBD1,.,TRBV7-2,TRBJ1-5,TGTGCCAGCAGAGCCGACAGGGGCCACTTCCATTTT,CASRADRGHFHF
TRBD2,.,TRBV5-6,TRBJ2-2,TGTGCCAGCAGCTTGCTCGGGGGGGCCGGGAACACCGGGGAGCTGTTTTTT,CASSLLGGAGNTGELFF
TRBD1,.,TRBV13,TRBJ2-1,TGTGCCAGCAGTTTCTCAGGGGGCTACAATGAGCAGTTCTTC,CASSFSGGYNEQFF
.,once,TRBV9,TRBJ1-1,TGTGCCAGCAGCGTGGGAGGAGGGGAAGGCACTGAAGCTTTCTTT,CASSVGGGEGTEAFF
.,.,TRBV14,TRBJ2-5,TGTGCCAGCAGCCAAGTCGACCAAGAGACCCAGTACTTC,CASSQVDQETQYF